This T cell receptor (beta chain) was sequenced in a study of T cell changes during pregnancy in multiple sclerosis. TCRdb's copy holds only in-frame clones and misses some; the assay was immunoSEQ multiplex PCR. The sample lists approximately 40,000 clones, 96% seen once, with 0.89% in the top ten. The V end lost 4 bases, the J end lost 7 bases, and 13 bases lay between the germline ends. This CDR3 has 12 residues. CDR1 is SQVTM, CDR2 ANQGSEA, per germline. The chain couples TRBV29-1 to TRBJ2-5; the D gene is possibly TRBD2 (5 bases). The clonotype comes from a female donor with multiple sclerosis, enrolled in a pregnancy study. Specimen: peripheral blood, collected in the second trimester of pregnancy. CDR3 in amino acids: CSVGTSGGTQYF. The CDR3, as DNA: TGCAGCGTTGGGACTTCTGGCGGGACCCAGTACTTC.